This T cell receptor beta chain was recorded in a study of shared clonotypes between healthy human individuals. Across the whole study: Three CD4 naive, three CD4 memory, two CD8 naive and one CD8 memory plate were used per donor.

Assay execution proceeded at the deep level. Several immunoSEQ 96-well plates shared each subset's DNA, each plate a replicate. The input for sorted-subset replicate PCRs was approximately 200 ng DNA, tens of thousands of T cell genomes. Profiled with immunoSEQ multiplex PCR; TCRdb holds only in-frame clones, not every one. Among around 1.5 million clones, 98% were seen once, and the ten largest hold about 0.4%. CDR3 length: 13 residues. V was pared by 11 bases and J by 3 bases, with 14 bases between. Germline CDR1 ENHRY, CDR2 SYGVKD. Material: naive CD4+ T cells sorted from blood. Stated subset: CD45RA+ positively selected. The receptor comes from a man aged 25 to 40 in good health. V and J are TRBV10-3 and TRBJ2-1; D remains unclear. The CDR3 protein is CAVGRSDYNEQFF. As DNA, the CDR3 is TGTGCCGTTGGGCGATCGGACTACAATGAGCAGTTCTTC.